Below are 3 T cell receptor beta chains sequenced from a single sample in a study of regulatory T cells in long-lasting Graves disease. According to the study, TCR beta libraries were built with iRepertoire HTBI primers and CDR3-region Arm-PCR. TCRdb itself ran the multiplex PCR reads through MiXCR, one entry per CDR3 protein. The sample has some 400,000 distinct CDR3 sequences, about 15% seen once. Documented time point: newly diagnosed GD, antithyroid drugs for less than 3 months. Scientists built the TCR library using RNA that was extracted from PBMCs. These same records also appear under a second study, on T cells in Graves' hyperthyroidism and ophthalmopathy.

The sample consisted of peripheral blood mononuclear cells (PBMCs), taken at new diagnosis, from a patient treated with antithyroid drugs. The source of these receptors is a woman aged 30 to 39 with Graves disease.

This clonotype showed up just a few times. The J gene is TRBJ2-7, the V gene TRBV11-2; D might be TRBD1 (5 bases). The CDR3 length is 13 residues. V was cut by 6 bases and J by 3 bases, with 12 bases left in between. Germline-derived CDR1 and CDR2 are SGHAT and FQNNGV. The CDR3 nucleotides are TGTGCCAGCAGGCAGGGCTGGGTCTACGAGCAGTACTTC. Its protein product is CASRQGWVYEQYF.

A few counts support this clonotype. A read error is possible here, since a much larger clone lies one base away. The chain is built from TRBV6-5 and TRBJ2-7; TRBD2 aligns across 9 bases. V dropped 4 bases and J dropped 2; count of bases not matched to a gene: 3. CDR1 and CDR2 from the germline V gene are MNHEY and SVGAGI. This CDR3 has 14 amino acids. CDR3 DNA sequence: TGTGCCAGCAGTTCCCTAGCGGGGCCCTACGAGCAGTACTTC. Its protein is CASSSLAGPYEQYF.

In its sample, this clonotype was seen a few times. The chain links TRBV6-2 or TRBV6-3 to TRBJ2-3; D is undetermined. Trimming stripped 0 bases from V and 3 bases from J, with 4 bases between. This CDR3 has 13 residues. Germline V CDR1 and CDR2: MNHEY, SVGEGT. The DNA for the CDR3 is TGTGCCAGCAGTTACTCTTTGACAGATACGCAGTATTTT. It yields the protein CASSYSLTDTQYF.